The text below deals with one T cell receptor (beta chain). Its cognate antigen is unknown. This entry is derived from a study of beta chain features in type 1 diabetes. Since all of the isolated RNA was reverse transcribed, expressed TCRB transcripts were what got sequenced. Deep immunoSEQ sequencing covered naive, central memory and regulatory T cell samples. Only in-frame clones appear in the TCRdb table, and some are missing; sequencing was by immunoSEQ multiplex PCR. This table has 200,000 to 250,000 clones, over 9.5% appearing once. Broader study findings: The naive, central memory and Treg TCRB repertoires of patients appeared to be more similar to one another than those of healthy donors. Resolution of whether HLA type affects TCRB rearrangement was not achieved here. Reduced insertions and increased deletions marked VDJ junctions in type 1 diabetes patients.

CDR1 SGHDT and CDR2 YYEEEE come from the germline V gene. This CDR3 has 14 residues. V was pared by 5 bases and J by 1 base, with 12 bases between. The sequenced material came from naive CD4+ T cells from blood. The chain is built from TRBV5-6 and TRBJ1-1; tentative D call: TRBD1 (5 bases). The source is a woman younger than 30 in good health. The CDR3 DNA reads TGTGCCAGCAGACTCAGGGCCTCGAACACTGAAGCTTTCTTT. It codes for CASRLRASNTEAFF.